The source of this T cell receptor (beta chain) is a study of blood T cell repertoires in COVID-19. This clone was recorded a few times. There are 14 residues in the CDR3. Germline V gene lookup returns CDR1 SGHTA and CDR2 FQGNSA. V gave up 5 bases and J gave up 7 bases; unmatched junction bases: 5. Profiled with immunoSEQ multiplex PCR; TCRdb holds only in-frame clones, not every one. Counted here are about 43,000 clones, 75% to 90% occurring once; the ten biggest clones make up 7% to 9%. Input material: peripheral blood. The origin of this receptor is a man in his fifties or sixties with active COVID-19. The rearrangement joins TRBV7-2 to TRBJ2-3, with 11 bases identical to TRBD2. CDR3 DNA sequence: TGTGCCAGCAGCCCGGGGACTAGCGGTTATACGCAGTATTTT. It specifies CASSPGTSGYTQYF.